These 7 T cell receptor beta chains were sequenced from one sample in a study of identical twins (dated by TCRdb to between 2015 and 2016). The receptor library was made with 5' RACE. The data were produced on an Illumina HiSeq 2000. In TCRdb, the public reads were trimmed at Q25 with fastp and aligned with MiXCR, with productive beta chains retained. CDR3 protein sequences are deduplicated, and each keeps its most common genes and DNA. This sample has 420,000 or so distinct CDR3 sequences in its table, and less than 20% of those were observed once. Clones ranked in the top ten supply 12% of the sample. What was sequenced was naive T cells sorted from blood. The sample's cell subset or site, from its label and the paper: cells isolated with a human naive T-cell isolation kit. These receptors were obtained from a man aged 45-65 years in good health.

This clonotype was recorded at least ten times. This chain connects TRBV4-3 to TRBJ2-1; no clear D. CDR3 length: 19 amino acids. Trimming left V 0 bases short and J 0 bases short, with 18 bases between. Germline CDR1 and CDR2: LGHNA and YSLEER. For the CDR3, the DNA is TGCGCCAGCAGCCAAGAGTGGTCCCTCCGCAGCTCCTCCTACAATGAGCAGTTCTTC. This codes for CASSQEWSLRSSSYNEQFF.

There are many counts of this clonotype. The rearrangement uses TRBV20-1 and TRBJ2-7; 9 bases line up with TRBD2. The V segment lost 5 bases and the J segment 3 bases; nucleotides outside the gene matches: 8. CDR1 and CDR2 (germline): DFQATT, SNEGSKA (reference sequence). The CDR3 length is 14 residues. The chain's CDR3 is CSAPRGLAHYEQYF. CDR3 coding DNA: TGCAGTGCTCCACGGGGACTAGCCCACTACGAGCAGTACTTC.

This clonotype occurred a few times. This chain joins TRBV27 and TRBJ2-7, with D possibly matching TRBD1 (5 bases). Germline CDR1 reads MNHEY; CDR2 reads SMNVEV (reference sequence). CDR3 size: 13 residues. The V end lost 8 bases, the J end lost 4 bases, and 15 bases lay between the germline ends. This chain's CDR3 is CASGYPTAYEQYF. DNA of the CDR3: TGTGCCAGCGGCTACCCGACAGCGTACGAGCAGTACTTC.

At least ten counts were recorded for this clonotype. The rearrangement links TRBV4-3 to TRBJ1-1; TRBD1 is a possible D gene (6 bases). Between the trimmed V and J ends, which lost 3 bases and 0 bases, there was a span of 17 bases. Germline loops: CDR1 LGHNA, CDR2 YSLEER. CDR3 length: 17 residues. The CDR3: CASSHRRGGALNTEAFF. The CDR3 DNA sequence: TGCGCCAGCAGCCATAGGAGGGGGGGGGCCTTGAACACTGAAGCTTTCTTT.

V usage is TRBV7-2 and J usage is TRBJ1-4; D is uncertain. V lost 3 bases, J lost 8 bases, and 19 bases lay in between. There are 16 residues in the CDR3. CDR1 and CDR2 (germline): SGHTA, FQGNSA. The CDR3 reads CASSFLPRLRKEKLFF. The CDR3 coding sequence is TGTGCCAGCAGCTTCCTGCCCAGGCTTCGTAAGGAAAAACTGTTTTTT. The variable domain in full, with the rest retrieved from reference TRBV7-2 and TRBJ1-4, is GAGVSQSPSNKVTEKGKDVELRCDPISGHTALYWYRQSLGQGLEFLIYFQGNSAPDKSGLPSDRFSAERTGGSVSTLTIQRTQQEDSAVYLCASSFLPRLRKEKLFFGSGTQLSVL.

This clonotype has a count of ten or more. The rearrangement uses TRBV20-1 and TRBJ2-2; D may be TRBD1 (5 bases). The CDR3 spans 14 residues. Germline-derived CDR1 and CDR2 are DFQATT and SNEGSKA (reference sequence). The V end was cut by 2 bases, the J end by 4 bases, with 11 bases between. CDR3 sequence reads: CSARPGRVTGELFF. Written as DNA, the CDR3 is TGCAGTGCTAGACCAGGGCGAGTCACCGGGGAGCTGTTTTTT.

The chain carries TRBV12-3 or TRBV12-4 and TRBJ2-2; D ambiguous. The CDR3 runs to 14 residues. The ends were cut back, 2 bases at V and 2 bases at J, with 6 bases in the middle. CDR3 in DNA: TGTGCCAGCAGTTTAACACGTAACACCGGGGAGCTGTTTTTT. Its protein product is CASSLTRNTGELFF.